Sequencing of this T cell receptor beta chain was carried out in a study of response to subunit inactivated influenza vaccine. Study outcomes and limitations: Researchers suggested that each seasonal influenza vaccination recruits few new T cells.

The CDR3 covers 16 residues. The V end was cut by 1 base, the J end by 12 bases, with 24 bases between. The germline gives CDR1 LGHDT, CDR2 YNNKEL (reference sequence). MiXCR was run by TCRdb on the RT-PCR reads, yielding one entry per CDR3 protein. The sample lists about 570,000 distinct CDR3 sequences, about an eighth seen once, with roughly 10% in the top ten. Comments on this clonotype: No antigen is known for it.

The specimen was PBMCs from blood, collected on the day of vaccination. The receptor comes from a man aged 50 to 60 who received an inactivated influenza vaccine. The rearrangement joins TRBV3-1 to TRBJ2-5; TRBD1 might be the D (6 bases). CDR3 coding DNA: TGTGCCAGCAGCCAAGCGTGGGCCAGCATCGCAGGGGTGGAGTACTTC. Translation gives CASSQAWASIAGVEYF.